The 8 T cell receptor beta chains in this list originate from one sample, sequenced in a study of OX40 agonist ivuxolimab in advanced cancers. Data came from immunoSEQ multiplex PCR; TCRdb stores just in-frame clones and leaves some out. This table holds roughly 35,000 clones, around 85% found once. Specimen: CD4+ or CD8+ T cells sorted from blood, collected in a trial of the OX40 agonist ivuxolimab. Receptors were obtained from an adult with an advanced solid tumor such as melanoma, head and neck, liver or kidney cancer.

The rearrangement uses TRBV11-3 and TRBJ2-2; unclear D gene. V dropped 3 bases and J dropped 7 bases, with 9 bases sitting between them. CDR3 length: 13 residues. The germline V gene has CDR1 SGHNT and CDR2 YENEEA. The CDR3 region has the DNA TGTGCCAGCAGCTTCTACAGAGACGGGGAGCTGTTTTTT. It codes for CASSFYRDGELFF.

V gene TRBV6-5 combines with J gene TRBJ1-1, with a weak D call TRBD1 (5 bases). Trimming took 1 base from V and 3 from J, leaving 9 bases between them. The V gene's germline CDR1 is MNHEY and CDR2 SVGAGI. The CDR3 spans 14 residues. In DNA form, the CDR3 reads TGTGCCAGCAGTTACTGGGGGGGGGACACTGAAGCTTTCTTT. It translates to CASSYWGGDTEAFF.

There are a few counts of this clone. The chain couples TRBV7-9 to TRBJ1-2; D gene ambiguous. In germline, CDR1 is SEHNR, CDR2 FQNEAQ (reference sequence). The V end was cut by 5 bases, the J end by 5 bases, with 9 bases between. This CDR3 comprises 12 residues. This CDR3 reads CASSPRAYGYTF. The CDR3 DNA follows: TGTGCCAGCAGCCCACGAGCTTATGGCTACACCTTC.

The V gene is TRBV6-1, the J gene TRBJ2-7, with TRBD1 matching 9 bases. J gave up 7 bases and V 10 bases, and 14 bases lay outside the gene matches. CDR1 and CDR2 from the germline V gene are MNHNS and SASEGT. The CDR3 has 14 amino acids. DNA for the CDR3: TGTGCCATTCCTCAGGCACAGGGGGCGTGGGAGCAGTACTTC. This translates into CAIPQAQGAWEQYF.

This chain links TRBV7-6 with TRBJ2-2, with D possibly called TRBD1 or TRBD2 (5 bases each). From germline, CDR1 is SGHVS and CDR2 FNYEAQ. This CDR3 comprises 16 residues. V was pared by 2 bases and J by 0 bases, with 10 bases between. The CDR3 nucleotides read TGTGCCAGCAGCTTAACCGGGACGGCGAACACCGGGGAGCTGTTTTTT. Translated, it gives CASSLTGTANTGELFF.

The rearrangement uses TRBV28 and TRBJ1-2, with no clear D. The CDR3 length is 12 residues. Trimming left V 4 bases short and J 2 bases short, with 5 bases between. Germline V CDR1 and CDR2: MDHEN, SYDVKM. The CDR3 DNA is TGTGCCAGCAGTTCACTGAACTATGGCTACACCTTC. Translation: CASSSLNYGYTF.

The chain uses TRBV5-1 and TRBJ2-1; D ambiguous. Germline assignment: CDR1 SGHRS and CDR2 YFSETQ. The V gene lost 0 bases and the J gene lost 6 bases, with 13 bases spanning the gap. The CDR3 spans 15 residues. The CDR3 DNA reads as TGCGCCAGCAGCTTGGGGGTACCTACCCTCAATGAGCAGTTCTTC. Translation: CASSLGVPTLNEQFF.

The rearrangement uses TRBV10-3 and TRBJ1-4, with TRBD1 matching over 7 bases. Trimming removed 0 bases from V and 4 bases from J; junction bases left unmatched: 2. CDR1 is ENHRY and CDR2 is SYGVKD in the germline V gene. The CDR3 is 15 residues long. The CDR3 reads CAISESGQSNEKLFF. The CDR3 bases are TGTGCCATCAGTGAGTCGGGACAGAGTAATGAAAAACTGTTTTTT.